This T cell receptor (beta chain) was sequenced in a study of CD4 T cells in relation to SARS-CoV-2 and coronaviruses. Looking at the study overall: Crossreactive spike epitopes shared across donors were mapped to their HLA restriction.

The method was immunoSEQ multiplex PCR; TCRdb's version includes in-frame clones alone and lacks a portion of them. In the table there are around 25,000 clones, about 80% of which are singletons. Whole-study results and caveats: About 65% of donors had memory CD4+ clonotypes crossrecognizing SARS-CoV-2 and common cold coronavirus spike. Compared with monoreactive clones, crossreactive clones showed significantly weaker SARS-CoV-2 expansion.

With regard to this clone: Its antigen is currently unknown.

Germline V lookup: CDR1 MDHEN, CDR2 SYDVKM. This CDR3 comprises 12 residues. The germline V and J ends were trimmed by 1 base and 4 bases, with 2 bases remaining between them. Unexposed donor CD4+ T cells date from about 2011-2018, before the COVID-19 pandemic. CD4+ T cells were isolated from the cells after 10 days of culture. Cultures held about 2 million PBMCs per well with roughly 10 IU/ml IL-2. Sequencing was performed on CD4+ T cells from PBMCs, cultured in vitro. This clonotype originated in a human donor in good health. The V and J genes are TRBV28 and TRBJ1-5, with D unclear. The CDR3 reads CASSLLNQPQHF. The CDR3 DNA sequence: TGTGCCAGCAGTTTATTAAATCAGCCCCAGCATTTT. The variable domain in full, with the rest retrieved from reference TRBV28 and TRBJ1-5, is DVKVTQSSRYLVKRTGEKVFLECVQDMDHENMFWYRQDPGLGLRLIYFSYDVKMKEKGDIPEGYSVSREKKERFSLILESASTNQTSMYLCASSLLNQPQHFGDGTRLSIL.